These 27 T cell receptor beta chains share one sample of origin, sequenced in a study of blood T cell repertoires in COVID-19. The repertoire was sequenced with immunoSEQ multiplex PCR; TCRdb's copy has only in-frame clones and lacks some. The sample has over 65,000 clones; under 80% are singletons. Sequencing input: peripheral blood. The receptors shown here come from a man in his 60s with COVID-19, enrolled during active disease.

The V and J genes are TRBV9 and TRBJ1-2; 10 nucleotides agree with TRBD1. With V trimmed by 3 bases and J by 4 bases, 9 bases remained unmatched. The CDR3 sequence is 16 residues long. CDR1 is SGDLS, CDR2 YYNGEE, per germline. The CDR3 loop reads CASSADRDRGFYGYTF. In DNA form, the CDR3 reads TGTGCCAGCAGCGCGGACCGGGACAGGGGCTTCTATGGCTACACCTTC.

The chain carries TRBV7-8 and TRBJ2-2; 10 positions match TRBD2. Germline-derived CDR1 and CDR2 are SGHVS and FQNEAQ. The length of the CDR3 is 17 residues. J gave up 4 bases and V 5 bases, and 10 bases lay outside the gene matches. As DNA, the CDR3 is TGTGCCAGCAGCGGCCGACCTAGCGGGAGTGGCACCGGGGAGCTGTTTTTT. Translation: CASSGRPSGSGTGELFF.

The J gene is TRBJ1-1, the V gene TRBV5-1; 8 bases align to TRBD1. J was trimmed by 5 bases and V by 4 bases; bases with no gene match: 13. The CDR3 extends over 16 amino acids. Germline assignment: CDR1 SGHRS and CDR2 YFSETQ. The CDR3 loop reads CASSPEGIRGPTEAFF. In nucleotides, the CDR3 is TGCGCCAGCAGCCCTGAGGGTATCAGGGGGCCAACTGAAGCTTTCTTT.

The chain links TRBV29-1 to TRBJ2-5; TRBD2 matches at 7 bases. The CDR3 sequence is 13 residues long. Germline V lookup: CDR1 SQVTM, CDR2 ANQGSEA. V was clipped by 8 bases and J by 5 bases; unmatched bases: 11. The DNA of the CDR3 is TGCAGCATCCAAGCGGGGTTTGGGGAGACCCAGTACTTC. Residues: CSIQAGFGETQYF.

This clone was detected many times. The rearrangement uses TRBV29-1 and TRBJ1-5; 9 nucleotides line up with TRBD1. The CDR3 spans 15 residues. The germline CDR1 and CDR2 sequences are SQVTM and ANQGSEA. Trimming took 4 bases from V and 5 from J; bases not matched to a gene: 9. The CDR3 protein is CSVVGDRESDQPQHF. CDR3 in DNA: TGCAGCGTTGTCGGGGACAGGGAGTCTGATCAGCCCCAGCATTTT.

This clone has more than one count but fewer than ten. The DNA of the CDR3 is TGCAGCGTTAGCGGGGGACGAGCTAGGGATACGCAGTATTTT. Amino acids: CSVSGGRARDTQYF. The V gene is TRBV29-1, the J gene TRBJ2-3; 8 positions agree with TRBD2. The length of the CDR3 is 14 residues. Germline V gene lookup returns CDR1 SQVTM and CDR2 ANQGSEA. Losses at the gene ends were 5 bases for V and 6 bases for J; bases not matched to a gene: 10.

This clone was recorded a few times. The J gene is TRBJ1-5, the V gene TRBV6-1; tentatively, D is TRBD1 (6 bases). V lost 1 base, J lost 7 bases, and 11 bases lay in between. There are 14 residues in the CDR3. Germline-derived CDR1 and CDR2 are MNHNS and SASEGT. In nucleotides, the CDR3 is TGTGCCAGCAGTGAAGGAGGGGGAAGACAGCCCCAGCATTTT. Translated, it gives CASSEGGGRQPQHF.

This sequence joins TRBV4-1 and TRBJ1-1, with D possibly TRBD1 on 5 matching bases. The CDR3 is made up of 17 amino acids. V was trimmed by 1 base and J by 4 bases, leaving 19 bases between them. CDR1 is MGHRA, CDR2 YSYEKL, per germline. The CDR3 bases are TGCGCCAGCAGCCAAGGTCCCGACCAGGGATACTCCACTGAAGCTTTCTTT. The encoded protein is CASSQGPDQGYSTEAFF.

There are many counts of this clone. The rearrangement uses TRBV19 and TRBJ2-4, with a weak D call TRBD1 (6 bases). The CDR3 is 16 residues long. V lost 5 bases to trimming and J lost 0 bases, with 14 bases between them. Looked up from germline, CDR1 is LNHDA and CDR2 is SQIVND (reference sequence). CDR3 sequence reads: CASSARPGVAKNIQYF. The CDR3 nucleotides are TGTGCCAGTAGTGCCCGCCCAGGGGTAGCCAAAAACATTCAGTACTTC.

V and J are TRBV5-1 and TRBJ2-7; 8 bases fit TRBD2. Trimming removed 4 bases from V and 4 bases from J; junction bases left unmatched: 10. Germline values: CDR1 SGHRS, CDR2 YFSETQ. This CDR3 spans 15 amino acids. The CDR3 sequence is CASSPGGRGAYEQYF. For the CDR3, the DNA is TGCGCCAGCAGCCCGGGTGGGCGGGGGGCATACGAGCAGTACTTC.

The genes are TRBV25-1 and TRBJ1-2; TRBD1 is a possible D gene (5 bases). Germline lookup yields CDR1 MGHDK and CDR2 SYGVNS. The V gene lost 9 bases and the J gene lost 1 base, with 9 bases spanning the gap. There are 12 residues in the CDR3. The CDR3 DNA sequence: TGTGCCAGTCAGACAGTTAACTATGGCTACACCTTC. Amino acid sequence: CASQTVNYGYTF.

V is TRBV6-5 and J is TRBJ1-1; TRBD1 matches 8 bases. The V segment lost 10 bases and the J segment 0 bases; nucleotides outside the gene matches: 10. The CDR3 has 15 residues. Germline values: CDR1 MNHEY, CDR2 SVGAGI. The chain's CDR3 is CATLGQGGMNTEAFF. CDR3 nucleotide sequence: TGTGCCACCCTCGGACAGGGTGGCATGAACACTGAAGCTTTCTTT.

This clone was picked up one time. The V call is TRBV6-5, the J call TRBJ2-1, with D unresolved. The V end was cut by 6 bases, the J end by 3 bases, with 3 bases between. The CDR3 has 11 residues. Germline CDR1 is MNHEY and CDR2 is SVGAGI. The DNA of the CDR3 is TGTGCCAGCAGCCTCTACAATGAGCAGTTCTTC. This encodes CASSLYNEQFF.

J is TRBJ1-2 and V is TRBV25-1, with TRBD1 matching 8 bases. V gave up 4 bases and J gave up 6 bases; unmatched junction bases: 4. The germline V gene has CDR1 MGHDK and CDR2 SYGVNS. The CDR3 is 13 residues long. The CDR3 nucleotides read TGTGCCAGCAGTGGACAGGGGATTAATGGCTACACCTTC. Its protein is CASSGQGINGYTF.

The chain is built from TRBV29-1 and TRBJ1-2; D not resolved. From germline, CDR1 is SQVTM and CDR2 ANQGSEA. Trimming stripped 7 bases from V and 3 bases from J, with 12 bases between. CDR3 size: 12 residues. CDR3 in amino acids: CSDYVSHYGYTF. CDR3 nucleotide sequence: TGCAGCGACTACGTCAGCCACTATGGCTACACCTTC.

The CDR3 protein is CASSQRGSQETQYF. CDR3 sequence (DNA): TGTGCCAGCAGCCAACGCGGGAGCCAAGAGACCCAGTACTTC. This chain links TRBV3-1 (or the pseudogene TRBV3-2) with TRBJ2-5, with 7 bases lining up with TRBD2. The CDR3 has 14 residues. The V segment lost 2 bases and the J segment 1 base; nucleotides outside the gene matches: 1. Germline V lookup: CDR1 LGHDT, CDR2 YNNKEL (reference sequence).

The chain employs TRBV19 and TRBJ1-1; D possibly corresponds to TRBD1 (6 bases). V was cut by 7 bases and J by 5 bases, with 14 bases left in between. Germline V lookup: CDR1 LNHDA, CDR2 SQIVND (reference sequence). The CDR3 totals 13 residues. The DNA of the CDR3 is TGTGCCAGTACCCCCGGGGGGCGGACTGAAGCTTTCTTT. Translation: CASTPGGRTEAFF.

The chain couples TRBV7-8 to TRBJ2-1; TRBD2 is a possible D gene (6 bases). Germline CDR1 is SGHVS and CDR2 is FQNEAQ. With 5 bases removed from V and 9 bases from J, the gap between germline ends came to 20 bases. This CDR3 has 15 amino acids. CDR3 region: CASSPVEGGVSEQFF. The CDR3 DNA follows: TGTGCCAGCAGCCCAGTTGAGGGAGGTGTTAGTGAGCAGTTCTTC.

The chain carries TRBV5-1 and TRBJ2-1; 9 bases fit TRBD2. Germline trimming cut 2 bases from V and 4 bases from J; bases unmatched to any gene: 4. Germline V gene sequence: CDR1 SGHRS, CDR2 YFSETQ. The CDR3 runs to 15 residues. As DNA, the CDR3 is TGCGCCAGCAGCTTCACCAGCGGGGGGTACAATGAGCAGTTCTTC. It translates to CASSFTSGGYNEQFF.

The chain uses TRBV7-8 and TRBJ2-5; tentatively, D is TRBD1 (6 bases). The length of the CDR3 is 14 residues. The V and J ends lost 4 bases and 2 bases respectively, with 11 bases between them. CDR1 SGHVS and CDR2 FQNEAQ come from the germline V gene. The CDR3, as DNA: TGTGCCAGCAGCTGGGGGACAAATCAAGAGACCCAGTACTTC. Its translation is CASSWGTNQETQYF.

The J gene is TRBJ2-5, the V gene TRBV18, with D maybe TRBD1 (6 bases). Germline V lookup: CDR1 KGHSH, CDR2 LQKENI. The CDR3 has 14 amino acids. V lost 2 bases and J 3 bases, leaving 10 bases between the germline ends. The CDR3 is CASSPIRTEETQYF. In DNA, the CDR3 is TGTGCCAGCTCACCAATTAGGACAGAAGAGACCCAGTACTTC. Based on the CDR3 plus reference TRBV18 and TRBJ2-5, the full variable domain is NAGVMQNPRHLVRRRGQEARLRCSPMKGHSHVYWYRQLPEEGLKFMVYLQKENIIDESGMPKERFSAEFPKEGPSILRIQQVVRGDSAAYFCASSPIRTEETQYFGPGTRLLVL.

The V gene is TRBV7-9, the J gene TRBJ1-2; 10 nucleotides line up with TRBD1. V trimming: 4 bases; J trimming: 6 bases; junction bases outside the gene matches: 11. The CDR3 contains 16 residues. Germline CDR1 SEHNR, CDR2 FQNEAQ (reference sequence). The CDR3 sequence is CASSYFADRGRDGYTF. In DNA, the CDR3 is TGTGCCAGCAGCTACTTCGCCGACAGGGGGCGCGATGGCTACACCTTC.

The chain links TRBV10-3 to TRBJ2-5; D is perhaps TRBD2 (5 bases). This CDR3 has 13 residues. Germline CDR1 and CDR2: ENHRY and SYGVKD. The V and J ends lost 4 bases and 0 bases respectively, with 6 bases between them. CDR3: CAISGENQETQYF. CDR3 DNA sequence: TGTGCCATCAGTGGGGAGAACCAAGAGACCCAGTACTTC.

The CDR3 DNA is TGTGCCAGCAAGGAGGGTGGAAACACCATATATTTT. Protein: CASKEGGNTIYF. This sequence joins TRBV6-6 and TRBJ1-3; D remains ambiguous. CDR1 and CDR2 from the germline V gene are MNHNY and SVGAGI (reference sequence). With 7 bases removed from V and 3 bases from J, the gap between germline ends came to 7 bases. This CDR3 contains 12 residues.

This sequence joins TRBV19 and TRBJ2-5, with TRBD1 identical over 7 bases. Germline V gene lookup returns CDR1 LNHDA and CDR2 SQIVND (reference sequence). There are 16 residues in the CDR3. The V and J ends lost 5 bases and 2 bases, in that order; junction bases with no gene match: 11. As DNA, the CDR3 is TGTGCCAGTAGTCAGCTCCGGACAGGTTCGCAAGAGACCCAGTACTTC. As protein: CASSQLRTGSQETQYF.

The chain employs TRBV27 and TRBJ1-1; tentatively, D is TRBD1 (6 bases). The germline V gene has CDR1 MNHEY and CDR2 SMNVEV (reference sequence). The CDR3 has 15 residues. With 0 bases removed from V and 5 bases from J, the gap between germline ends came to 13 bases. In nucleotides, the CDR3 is TGTGCCAGCAGTTTATCGGGGAGGGGGGGGACTGAAGCTTTCTTT. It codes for CASSLSGRGGTEAFF.

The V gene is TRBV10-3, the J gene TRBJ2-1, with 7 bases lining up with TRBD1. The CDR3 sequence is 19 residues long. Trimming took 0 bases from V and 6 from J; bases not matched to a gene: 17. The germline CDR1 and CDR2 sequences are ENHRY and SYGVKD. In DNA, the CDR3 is TGTGCCATCAGTGAGTCGCGCAGGGGGTCCACTGTGATTAGCAATGAGCAGTTCTTC. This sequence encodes CAISESRRGSTVISNEQFF.